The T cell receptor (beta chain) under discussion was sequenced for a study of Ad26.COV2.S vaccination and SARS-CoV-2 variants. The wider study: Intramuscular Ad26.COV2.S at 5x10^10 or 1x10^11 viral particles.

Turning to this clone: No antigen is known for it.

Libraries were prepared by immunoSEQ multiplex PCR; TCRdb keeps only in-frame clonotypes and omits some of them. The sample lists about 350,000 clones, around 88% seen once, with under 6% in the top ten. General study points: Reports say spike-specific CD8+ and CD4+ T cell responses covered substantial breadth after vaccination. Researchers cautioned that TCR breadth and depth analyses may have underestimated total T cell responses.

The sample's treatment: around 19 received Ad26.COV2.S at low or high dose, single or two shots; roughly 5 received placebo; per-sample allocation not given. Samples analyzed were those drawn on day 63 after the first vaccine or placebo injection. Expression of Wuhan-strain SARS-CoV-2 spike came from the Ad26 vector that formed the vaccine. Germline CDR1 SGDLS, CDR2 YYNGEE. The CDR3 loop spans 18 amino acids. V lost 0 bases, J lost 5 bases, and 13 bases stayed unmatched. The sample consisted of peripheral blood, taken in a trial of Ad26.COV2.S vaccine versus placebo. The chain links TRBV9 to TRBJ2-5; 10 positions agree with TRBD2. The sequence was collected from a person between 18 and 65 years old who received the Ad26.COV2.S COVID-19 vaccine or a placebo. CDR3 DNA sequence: TGTGCCAGCAGCGTAGGTCTAGCGGGGGCCTTTGCCTCGGAGACCCAGTACTTC. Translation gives CASSVGLAGAFASETQYF.